This T cell receptor (beta chain) was profiled in a study of blood T cells in healthy people across ages. For every donor, a draw yielded about 9.7 milliliters of peripheral blood. With a J-beta primer mix and a sample-barcoded 5' primer, a second PCR ran about 7 to 11 cycles. A single record per CDR3 protein comes from TCRdb applying MiXCR to the 5' RACE reads. The table shows about 640,000 distinct CDR3 sequences, with roughly 58% occurring only once. Germline V gene sequence: CDR1 MGHDK, CDR2 SYGVNS. The junction had 4 bases not matched to a gene; V was cut back by 3 bases and J by 2 bases. The CDR3 is 15 amino acids.

Sequences were obtained from blood. This rearrangement joins TRBV25-1 to TRBJ2-1; 7 bases align to TRBD1. The TCR was taken from a man aged 55 to 70 in good health. CDR3 bases: TGTGCCAGCAGTGATCGGCAGGGGGCCTACAATGAGCAGTTCTTC. This codes for CASSDRQGAYNEQFF.